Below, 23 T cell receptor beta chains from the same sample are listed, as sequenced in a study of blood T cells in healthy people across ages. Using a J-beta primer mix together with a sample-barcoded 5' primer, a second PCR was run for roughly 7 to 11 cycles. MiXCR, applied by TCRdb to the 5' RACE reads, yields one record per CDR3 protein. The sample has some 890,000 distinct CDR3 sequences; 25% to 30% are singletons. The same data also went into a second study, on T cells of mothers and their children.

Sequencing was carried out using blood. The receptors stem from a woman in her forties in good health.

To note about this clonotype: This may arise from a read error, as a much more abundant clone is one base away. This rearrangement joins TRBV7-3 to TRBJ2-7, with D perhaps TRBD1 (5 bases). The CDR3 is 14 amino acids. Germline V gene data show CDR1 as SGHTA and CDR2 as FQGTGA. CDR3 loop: CTSSLRALDNEQYF. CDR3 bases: TGTACCAGCAGCCTCCGGGCCCTGGACAACGAGCAGTACTTC.

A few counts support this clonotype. The CDR3 DNA reads TGTGCCAGCAGTATCTATAAATTTGGAAAATTAGGTGAAAAACTGTTTTTT. It specifies CASSIYKFGKLGEKLFF. The chain carries TRBV28 and TRBJ1-4, with no clear D. Germline V gene lookup returns CDR1 MDHEN and CDR2 SYDVKM. V gave up 5 bases and J gave up 7 bases, with 23 bases separating them. CDR3 length equals 17 residues.

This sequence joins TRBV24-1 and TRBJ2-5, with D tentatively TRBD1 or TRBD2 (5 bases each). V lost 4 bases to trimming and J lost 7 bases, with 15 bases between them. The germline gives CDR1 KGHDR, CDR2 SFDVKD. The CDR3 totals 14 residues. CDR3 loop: CATSDPQVGGTQYF. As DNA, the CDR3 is TGTGCCACCAGTGACCCACAGGTAGGAGGGACCCAGTACTTC.

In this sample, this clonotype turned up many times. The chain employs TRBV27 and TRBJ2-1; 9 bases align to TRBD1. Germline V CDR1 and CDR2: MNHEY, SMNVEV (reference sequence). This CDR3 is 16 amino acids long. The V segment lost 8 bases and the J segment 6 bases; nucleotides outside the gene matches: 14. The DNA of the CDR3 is TGTGCCAGCTGTAGCTCAGGGACAGGGATTCCCAATGAGCAGTTCTTC. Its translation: CASCSSGTGIPNEQFF.

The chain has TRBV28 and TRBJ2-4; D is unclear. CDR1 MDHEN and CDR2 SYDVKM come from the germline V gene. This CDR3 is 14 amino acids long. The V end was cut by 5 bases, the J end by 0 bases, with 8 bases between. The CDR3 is CASSALLAKNIQYF. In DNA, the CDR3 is TGTGCCAGCAGTGCGCTCTTAGCCAAAAACATTCAGTACTTC.

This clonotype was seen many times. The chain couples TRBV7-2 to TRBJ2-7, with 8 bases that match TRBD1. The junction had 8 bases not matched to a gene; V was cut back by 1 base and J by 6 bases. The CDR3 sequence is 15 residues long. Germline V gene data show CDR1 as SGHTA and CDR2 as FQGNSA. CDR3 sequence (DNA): TGTGCCAGCAGCTTAGGGTACAGGGGGGCGGGCGAGCAGTACTTC. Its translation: CASSLGYRGAGEQYF. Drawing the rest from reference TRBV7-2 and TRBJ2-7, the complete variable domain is GAGVSQSPSNKVTEKGKDVELRCDPISGHTALYWYRQSLGQGLEFLIYFQGNSAPDKSGLPSDRFSAERTGGSVSTLTIQRTQQEDSAVYLCASSLGYRGAGEQYFGPGTRLTVT.

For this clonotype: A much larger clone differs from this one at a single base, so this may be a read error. CDR3 loop: CASSQPSGASGSGNEQYF. CDR3 nucleotides: TGTGCCAGCAGCCAACCCTCGGGGGCTAGCGGGAGTGGTAATGAGCAGTACTTC. The chain recombines TRBV14 with TRBJ2-7; TRBD2 matches at 10 bases. CDR3 length equals 18 residues. Germline CDR1 and CDR2: SGHDN and FVKESK. Trimming removed 2 bases from V and 7 bases from J; junction bases left unmatched: 17.

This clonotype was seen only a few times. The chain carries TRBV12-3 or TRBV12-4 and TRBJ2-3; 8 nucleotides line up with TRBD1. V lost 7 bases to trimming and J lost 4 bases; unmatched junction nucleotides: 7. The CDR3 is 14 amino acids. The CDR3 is CASIQGQAADTQYF. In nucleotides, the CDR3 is TGTGCCAGCATTCAGGGACAGGCCGCAGATACGCAGTATTTT.

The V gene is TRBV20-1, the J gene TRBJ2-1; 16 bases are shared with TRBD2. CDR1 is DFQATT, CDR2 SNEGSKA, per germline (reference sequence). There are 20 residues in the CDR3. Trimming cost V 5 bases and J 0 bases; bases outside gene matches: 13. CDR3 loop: CSALTLGTSGGGSSYNEQFF. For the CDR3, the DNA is TGCAGTGCTCTTACCTTAGGGACTAGCGGGGGGGGCAGCTCCTACAATGAGCAGTTCTTC.

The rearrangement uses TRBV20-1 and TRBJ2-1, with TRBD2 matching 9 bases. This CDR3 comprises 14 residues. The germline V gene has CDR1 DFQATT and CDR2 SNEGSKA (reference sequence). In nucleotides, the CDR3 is TGCAGAGCGGTCACTAGCGGGCCGTACAATGAGCAGTTCTTC. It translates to CRAVTSGPYNEQFF.

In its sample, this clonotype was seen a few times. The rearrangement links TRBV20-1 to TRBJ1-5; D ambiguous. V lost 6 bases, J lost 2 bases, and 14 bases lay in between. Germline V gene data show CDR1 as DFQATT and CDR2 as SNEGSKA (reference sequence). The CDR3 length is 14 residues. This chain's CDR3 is CSARTRNGNQPQHF. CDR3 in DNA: TGCAGTGCCAGAACCCGGAACGGCAATCAGCCCCAGCATTTT.

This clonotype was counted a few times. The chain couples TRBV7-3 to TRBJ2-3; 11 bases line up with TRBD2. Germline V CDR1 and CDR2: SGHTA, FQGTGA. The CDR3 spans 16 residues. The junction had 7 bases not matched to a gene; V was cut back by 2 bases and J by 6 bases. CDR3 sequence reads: CASSLGPSGGPDTQYF. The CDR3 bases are TGTGCCAGCAGCTTAGGTCCTAGCGGGGGGCCTGATACGCAGTATTTT. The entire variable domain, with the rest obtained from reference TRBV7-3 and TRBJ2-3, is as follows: GAGVSQTPSNKVTEKGKYVELRCDPISGHTALYWYRQSLGQGPEFLIYFQGTGAADDSGLPNDRFFAVRPEGSVSTLKIQRTERGDSAVYLCASSLGPSGGPDTQYFGPGTRLTVL.

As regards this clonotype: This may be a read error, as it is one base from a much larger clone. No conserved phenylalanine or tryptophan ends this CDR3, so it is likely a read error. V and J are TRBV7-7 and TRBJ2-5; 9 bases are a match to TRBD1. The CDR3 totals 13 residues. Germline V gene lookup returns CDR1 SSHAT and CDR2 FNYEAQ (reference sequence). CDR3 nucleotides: TGTGCTAGCAGCCTCGGACAGGGGAAGACCCAGTACGTC. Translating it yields CASSLGQGKTQYV.

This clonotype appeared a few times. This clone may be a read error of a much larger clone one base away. The CDR3 nucleotides are TGTGCCAGCTCACCAGAAGATACGCAGTATTTT. This translates into CASSPEDTQYF. The chain carries TRBV18 and TRBJ2-3; D gene unclear. CDR3 length: 11 amino acids. Per the germline V gene, CDR1 is KGHSH and CDR2 is LQKENI. Trimming removed 2 bases at V and 5 bases at J, with 2 bases between.

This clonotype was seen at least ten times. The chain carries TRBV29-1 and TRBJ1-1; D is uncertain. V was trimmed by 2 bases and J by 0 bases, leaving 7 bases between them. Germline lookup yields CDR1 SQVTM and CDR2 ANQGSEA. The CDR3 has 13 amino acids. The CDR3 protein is CSVERGLNTEAFF. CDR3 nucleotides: TGCAGCGTTGAACGAGGACTGAACACTGAAGCTTTCTTT.

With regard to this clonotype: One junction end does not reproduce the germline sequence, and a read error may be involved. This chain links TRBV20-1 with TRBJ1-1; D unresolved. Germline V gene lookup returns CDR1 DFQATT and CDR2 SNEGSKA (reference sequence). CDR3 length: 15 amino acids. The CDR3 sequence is CSARSGNRRTDTTVF. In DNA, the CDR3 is TGCAGTGCTAGGTCGGGGAACCGACGCACAGATACCACTGTCTTT.

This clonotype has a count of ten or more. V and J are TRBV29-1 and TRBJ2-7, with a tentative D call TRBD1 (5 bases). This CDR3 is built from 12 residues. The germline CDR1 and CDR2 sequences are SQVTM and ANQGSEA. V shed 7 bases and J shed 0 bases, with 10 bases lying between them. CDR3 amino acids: CSALTDSYEQYF. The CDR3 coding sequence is TGCAGCGCCCTGACAGACTCCTACGAGCAGTACTTC.

CDR3 sequence: CAISELNSGNTIYF. The CDR3 coding sequence is TGTGCCATCAGTGAGTTGAATTCTGGAAACACCATATATTTT. The chain uses TRBV10-3 and TRBJ1-3; no clear D gene. This CDR3 spans 14 amino acids. V was trimmed by 1 base and J by 1 base, leaving 5 bases between them. Germline assignment: CDR1 ENHRY and CDR2 SYGVKD.

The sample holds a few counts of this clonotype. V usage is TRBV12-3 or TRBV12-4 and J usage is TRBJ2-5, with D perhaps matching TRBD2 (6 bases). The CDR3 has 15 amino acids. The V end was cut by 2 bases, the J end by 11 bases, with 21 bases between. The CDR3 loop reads CASSLRLGLRNEQYF. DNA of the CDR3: TGTGCCAGCAGTTTAAGACTAGGCTTAAGGAATGAGCAGTACTTC.

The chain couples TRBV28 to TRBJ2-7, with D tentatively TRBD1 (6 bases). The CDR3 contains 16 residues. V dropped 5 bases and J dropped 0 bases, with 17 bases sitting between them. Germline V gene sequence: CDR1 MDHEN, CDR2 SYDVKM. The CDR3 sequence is CASSPITGRSSYEQYF. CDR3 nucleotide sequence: TGTGCCAGCAGTCCAATCACAGGGCGGAGCTCCTACGAGCAGTACTTC. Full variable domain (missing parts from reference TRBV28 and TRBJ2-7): DVKVTQSSRYLVKRTGEKVFLECVQDMDHENMFWYRQDPGLGLRLIYFSYDVKMKEKGDIPEGYSVSREKKERFSLILESASTNQTSMYLCASSPITGRSSYEQYFGPGTRLTVT.

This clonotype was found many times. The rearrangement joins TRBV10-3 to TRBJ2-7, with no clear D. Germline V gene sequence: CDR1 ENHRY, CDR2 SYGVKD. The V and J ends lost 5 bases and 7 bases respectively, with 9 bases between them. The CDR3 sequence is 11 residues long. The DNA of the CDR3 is TGTGCCATCAGTAATTTGGGGGAGCAGTACTTC. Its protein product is CAISNLGEQYF.

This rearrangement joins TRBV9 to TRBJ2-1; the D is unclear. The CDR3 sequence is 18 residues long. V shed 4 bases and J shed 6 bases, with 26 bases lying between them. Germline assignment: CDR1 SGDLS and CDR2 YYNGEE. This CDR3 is CASSPGPSDDHKLNEQFF. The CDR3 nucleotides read TGTGCCAGCAGCCCGGGTCCTTCAGATGACCATAAGCTCAATGAGCAGTTCTTC. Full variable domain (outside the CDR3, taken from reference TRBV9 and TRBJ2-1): DSGVTQTPKHLITATGQRVTLRCSPRSGDLSVYWYQQSLDQGLQFLIQYYNGEERAKGNILERFSAQQFPDLHSELNLSSLELGDSALYFCASSPGPSDDHKLNEQFFGPGTRLTVL.

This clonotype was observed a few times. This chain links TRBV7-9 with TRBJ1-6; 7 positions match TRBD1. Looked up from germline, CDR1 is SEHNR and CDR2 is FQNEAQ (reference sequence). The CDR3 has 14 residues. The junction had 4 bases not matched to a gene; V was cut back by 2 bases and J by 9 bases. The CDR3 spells CASSLSQGGSPLHF. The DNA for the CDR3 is TGTGCCAGCAGCTTAAGTCAGGGGGGTTCACCCCTCCACTTT.